This T cell receptor beta chain was captured by sequencing in a study of T cell responses to AZD1222 COVID-19 vaccine. Study outcomes and limitations: Regions left unmutated in variants are reportedly the target of nearly half of spike-specific TCRs.

Trimming shortened V by 5 bases and J by 7 bases, and 14 bases separated the two germline ends. Germline CDR1 reads MDHEN; CDR2 reads SYDVKM. CDR3 size: 13 residues. Profiled with immunoSEQ multiplex PCR; TCRdb holds only in-frame clones, not every one. The data hold approximately 150,000 clones, with 80% to 95% observed a single time. Comment on this clone: Its antigen is unknown.

The V call is TRBV28, the J call TRBJ2-5, with D perhaps TRBD1 (6 bases). This TCR was sampled from an adult in good health. The sequencing here drew on peripheral blood, taken on day 0 of MenACWY control vaccination. CDR3 amino acids: CASSQDRLPTQYF. Here the CDR3 DNA reads TGTGCCAGCAGTCAGGACAGACTGCCGACCCAGTACTTC.